This T cell receptor (beta chain) was recorded in a study of blood T cells in healthy people across ages. Primed by a sample-barcoded 5' primer and a J-beta primer mix, a second PCR proceeded for roughly 7 to 12 cycles. TCRdb analysed the 5' RACE reads with MiXCR anew, one entry per CDR3 protein. Altogether hundreds of thousands of distinct CDR3 sequences are present, around 50% being singletons, with the ten largest covering 20% to 30%. This clonotype was recorded once. This CDR3 contains 9 residues. Germline CDR1 reads SGHRS; CDR2 reads YFSETQ. The V end was cut by 5 bases, the J end by 13 bases, with 8 bases between. Drawing of peripheral blood yielded roughly 9.3 milliliters from each donor.

The specimen was blood. V is TRBV5-1 and J is TRBJ2-3; no clear D. The TCR was taken from a man in his forties in good health. Written as DNA, the CDR3 is TGCGCCAGCAGTCCCCGGGAGTATTTT. As protein: CASSPREYF.